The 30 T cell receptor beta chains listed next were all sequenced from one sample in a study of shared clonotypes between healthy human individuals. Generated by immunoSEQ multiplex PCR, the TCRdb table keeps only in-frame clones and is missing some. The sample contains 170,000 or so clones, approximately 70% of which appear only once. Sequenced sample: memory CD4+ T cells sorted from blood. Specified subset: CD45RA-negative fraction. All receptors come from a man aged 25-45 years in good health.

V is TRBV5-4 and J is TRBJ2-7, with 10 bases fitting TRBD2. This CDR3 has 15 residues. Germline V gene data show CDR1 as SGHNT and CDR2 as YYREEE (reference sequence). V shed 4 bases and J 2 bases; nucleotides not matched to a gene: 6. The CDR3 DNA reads TGTGCCAGCAGCCCGAGGACTAGCGGCCCCTACGAGCAGTACTTC. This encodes CASSPRTSGPYEQYF.

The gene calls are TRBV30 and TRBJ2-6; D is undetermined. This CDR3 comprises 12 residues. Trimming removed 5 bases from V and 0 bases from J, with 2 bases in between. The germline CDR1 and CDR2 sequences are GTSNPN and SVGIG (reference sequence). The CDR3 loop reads CAWASGANVLTF. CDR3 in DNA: TGTGCCTGGGCCTCTGGGGCCAACGTCCTGACTTTC.

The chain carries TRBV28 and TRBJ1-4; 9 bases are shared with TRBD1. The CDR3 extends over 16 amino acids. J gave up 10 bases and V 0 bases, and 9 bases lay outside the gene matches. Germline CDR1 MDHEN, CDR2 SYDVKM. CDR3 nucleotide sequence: TGTGCCAGCAGTTTATGGGAGGGGACAGGGCTCGGAAAACTGTTTTTT. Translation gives CASSLWEGTGLGKLFF.

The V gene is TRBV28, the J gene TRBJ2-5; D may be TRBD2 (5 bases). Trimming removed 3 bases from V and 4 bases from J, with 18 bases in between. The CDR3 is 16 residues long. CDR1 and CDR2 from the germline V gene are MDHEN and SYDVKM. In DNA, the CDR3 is TGTGCCAGCAGTTTTAAGTTTCGAGCGGCGGGAGAGACCCAGTACTTC. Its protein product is CASSFKFRAAGETQYF.

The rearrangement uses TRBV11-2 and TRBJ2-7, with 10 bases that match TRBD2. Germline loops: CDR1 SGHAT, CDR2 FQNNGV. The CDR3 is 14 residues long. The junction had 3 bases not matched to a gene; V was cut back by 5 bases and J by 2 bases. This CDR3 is CASSLGLAAYEQYF. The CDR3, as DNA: TGTGCCAGCAGCCTCGGACTAGCGGCCTACGAGCAGTACTTC.

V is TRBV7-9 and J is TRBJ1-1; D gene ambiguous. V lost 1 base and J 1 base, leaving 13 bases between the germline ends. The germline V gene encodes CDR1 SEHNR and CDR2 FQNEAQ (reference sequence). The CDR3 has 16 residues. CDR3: CASSLEVHSQNTEAFF. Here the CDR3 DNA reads TGTGCCAGCAGCTTAGAGGTTCACAGCCAGAACACTGAAGCTTTCTTT.

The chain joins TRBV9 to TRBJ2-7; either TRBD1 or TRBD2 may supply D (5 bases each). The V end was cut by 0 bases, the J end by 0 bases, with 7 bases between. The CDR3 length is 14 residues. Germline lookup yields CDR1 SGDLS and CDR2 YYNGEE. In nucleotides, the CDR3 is TGTGCCAGCAGCGTAGAGGGGAGCTCCTACGAGCAGTACTTC. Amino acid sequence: CASSVEGSSYEQYF.

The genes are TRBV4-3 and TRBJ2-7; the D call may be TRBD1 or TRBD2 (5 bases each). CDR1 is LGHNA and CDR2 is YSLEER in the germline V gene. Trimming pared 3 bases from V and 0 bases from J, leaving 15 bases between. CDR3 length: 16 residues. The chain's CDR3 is CASSQTGTQSSYEQYF. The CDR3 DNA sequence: TGCGCCAGCAGCCAGACCGGGACGCAGTCCTCCTACGAGCAGTACTTC.

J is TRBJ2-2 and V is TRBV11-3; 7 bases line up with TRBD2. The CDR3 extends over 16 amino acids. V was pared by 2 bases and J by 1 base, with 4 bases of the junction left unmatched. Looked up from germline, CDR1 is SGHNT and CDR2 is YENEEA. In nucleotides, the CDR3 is TGTGCCAGCAGCTTAAATAGCGGGTGGAACACCGGGGAGCTGTTTTTT. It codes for CASSLNSGWNTGELFF.

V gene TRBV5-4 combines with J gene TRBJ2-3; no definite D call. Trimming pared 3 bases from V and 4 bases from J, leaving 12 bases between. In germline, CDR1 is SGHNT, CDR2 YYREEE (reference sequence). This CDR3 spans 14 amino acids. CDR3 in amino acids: CASSSESRADTQYF. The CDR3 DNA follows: TGTGCCAGCAGCTCGGAGAGCCGGGCAGATACGCAGTATTTT.

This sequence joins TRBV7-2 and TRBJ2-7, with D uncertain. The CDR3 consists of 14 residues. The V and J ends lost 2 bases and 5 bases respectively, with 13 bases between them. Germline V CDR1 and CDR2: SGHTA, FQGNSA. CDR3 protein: CASSLLAPLDEQYF. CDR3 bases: TGTGCCAGCAGCTTATTAGCCCCCCTCGACGAGCAGTACTTC.

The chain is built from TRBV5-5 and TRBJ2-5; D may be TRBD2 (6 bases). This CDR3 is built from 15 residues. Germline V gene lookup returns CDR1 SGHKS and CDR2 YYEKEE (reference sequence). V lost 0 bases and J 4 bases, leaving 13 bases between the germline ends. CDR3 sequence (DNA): TGTGCCAGCAGCTTGGTCCAGGGAGGAGCAGAGACCCAGTACTTC. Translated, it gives CASSLVQGGAETQYF.

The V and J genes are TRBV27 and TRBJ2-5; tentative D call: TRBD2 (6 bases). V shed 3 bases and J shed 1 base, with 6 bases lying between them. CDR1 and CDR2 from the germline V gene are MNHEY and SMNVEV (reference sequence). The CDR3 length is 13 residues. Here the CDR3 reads CASSLRGQETQYF. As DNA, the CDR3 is TGTGCCAGCAGTTTGCGGGGCCAAGAGACCCAGTACTTC.

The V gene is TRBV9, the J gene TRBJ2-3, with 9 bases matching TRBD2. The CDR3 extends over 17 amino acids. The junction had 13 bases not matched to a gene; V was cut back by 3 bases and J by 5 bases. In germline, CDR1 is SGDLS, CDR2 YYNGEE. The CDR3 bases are TGTGCCAGCAGCGCTCCCGAATGGCGGGAGGGCGTAGATACGCAGTATTTT. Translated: CASSAPEWREGVDTQYF.

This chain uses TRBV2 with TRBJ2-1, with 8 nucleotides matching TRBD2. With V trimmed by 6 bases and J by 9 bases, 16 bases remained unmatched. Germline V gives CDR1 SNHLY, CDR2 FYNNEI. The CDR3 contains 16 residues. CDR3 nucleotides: TGTGCCAGCAGCAGACCGGGACTAGGAGTTCTGCGTGAGCAGTTCTTC. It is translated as CASSRPGLGVLREQFF.

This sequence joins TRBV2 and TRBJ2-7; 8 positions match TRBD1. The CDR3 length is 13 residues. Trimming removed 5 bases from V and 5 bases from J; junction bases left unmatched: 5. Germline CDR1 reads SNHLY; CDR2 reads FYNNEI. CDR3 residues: CASSLDREDEQYF. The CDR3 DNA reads TGTGCCAGCAGTTTGGACAGGGAGGACGAGCAGTACTTC.

The chain's CDR3 is CASRTLTSTDTQYF. CDR3 in DNA: TGTGCCAGCCGGACACTCACTAGCACAGATACGCAGTATTTT. The chain joins TRBV27 to TRBJ2-3; maybe TRBD1 (5 bases). Germline CDR1 reads MNHEY; CDR2 reads SMNVEV (reference sequence). The germline V and J ends were trimmed by 8 bases and 0 bases, with 12 bases remaining between them. The CDR3 contains 14 residues.

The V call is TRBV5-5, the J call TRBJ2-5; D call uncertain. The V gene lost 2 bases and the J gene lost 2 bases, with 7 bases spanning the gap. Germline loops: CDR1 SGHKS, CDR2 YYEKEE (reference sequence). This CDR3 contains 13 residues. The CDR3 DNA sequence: TGTGCCAGCAGCTTCTCCTCGCAAGAGACCCAGTACTTC. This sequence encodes CASSFSSQETQYF.

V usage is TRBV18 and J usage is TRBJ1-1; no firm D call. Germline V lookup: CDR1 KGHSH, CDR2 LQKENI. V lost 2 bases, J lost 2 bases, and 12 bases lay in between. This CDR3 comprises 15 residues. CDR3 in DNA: TGTGCCAGCTCACCAAGGTCGGCAGACAACACTGAAGCTTTCTTT. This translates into CASSPRSADNTEAFF.

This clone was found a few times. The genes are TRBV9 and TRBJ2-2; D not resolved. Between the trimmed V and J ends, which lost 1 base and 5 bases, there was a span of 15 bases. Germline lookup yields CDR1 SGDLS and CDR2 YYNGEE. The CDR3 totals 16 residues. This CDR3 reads CASSVSPQLLTGELFF. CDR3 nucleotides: TGTGCCAGCAGCGTAAGTCCACAGCTCCTTACCGGGGAGCTGTTTTTT.

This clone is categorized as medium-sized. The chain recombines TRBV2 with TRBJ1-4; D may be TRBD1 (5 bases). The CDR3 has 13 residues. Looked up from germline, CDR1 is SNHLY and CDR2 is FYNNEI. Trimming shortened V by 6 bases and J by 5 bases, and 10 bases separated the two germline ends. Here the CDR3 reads CASRGTGNEKLFF. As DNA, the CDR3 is TGTGCCAGCAGGGGGACGGGAAATGAAAAACTGTTTTTT.

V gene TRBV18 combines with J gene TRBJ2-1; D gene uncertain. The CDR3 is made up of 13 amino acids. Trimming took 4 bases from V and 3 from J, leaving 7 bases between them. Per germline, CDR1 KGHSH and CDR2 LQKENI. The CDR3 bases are TGTGCCAGCTCACTCACTAACTACAATGAGCAGTTCTTC. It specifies CASSLTNYNEQFF.

The CDR3 nucleotides are TGTGCCAGCAGGGGCGTCGGGACAGCTAGCAATCAGCCCCAGCATTTT. Translating gives CASRGVGTASNQPQHF. The genes are TRBV6-4 and TRBJ1-5; TRBD1 agrees at 7 bases. The CDR3 runs 16 residues. J gave up 0 bases and V 6 bases, and 8 bases lay outside the gene matches. CDR1 MRHNA and CDR2 SNTAGT come from the germline V gene.

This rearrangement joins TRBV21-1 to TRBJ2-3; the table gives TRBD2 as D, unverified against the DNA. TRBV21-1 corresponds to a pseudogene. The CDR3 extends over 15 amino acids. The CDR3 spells CASSNGTTLTDTQYF. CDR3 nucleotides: TGTGCCAGCAGCAACGGGACTACCCTAACAGATACGCAGTATTTT.

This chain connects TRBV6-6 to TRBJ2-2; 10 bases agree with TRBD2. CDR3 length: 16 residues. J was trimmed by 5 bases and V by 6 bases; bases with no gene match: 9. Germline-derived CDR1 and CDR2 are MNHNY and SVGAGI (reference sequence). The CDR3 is CASRQSGRAATGELFF. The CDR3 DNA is TGTGCCAGCAGACAGAGCGGGAGGGCCGCGACCGGGGAGCTGTTTTTT.

Written as DNA, the CDR3 is TGTGCCAGTAGGTTCCTCGCAACTAATGAAAAACTGTTTTTT. This gives the protein CASRFLATNEKLFF. The chain employs TRBV19 and TRBJ1-4; unclear D gene. Germline values: CDR1 LNHDA, CDR2 SQIVND (reference sequence). Trimming took off 6 bases at V and 0 bases at J, with 8 bases between the two ends. CDR3 size: 14 residues.

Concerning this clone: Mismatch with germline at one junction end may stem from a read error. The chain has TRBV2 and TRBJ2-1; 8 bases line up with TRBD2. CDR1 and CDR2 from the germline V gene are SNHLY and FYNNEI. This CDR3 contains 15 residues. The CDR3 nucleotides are TGTGCCAGCAGCGAAGCGGGAGTCTCCTACAATGAGCAGTTCTTC. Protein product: CASSEAGVSYNEQFF.

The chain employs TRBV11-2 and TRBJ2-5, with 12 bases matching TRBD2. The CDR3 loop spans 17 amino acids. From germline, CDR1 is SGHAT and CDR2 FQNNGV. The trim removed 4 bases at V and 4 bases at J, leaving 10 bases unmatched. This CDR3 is CASSSRTSGIQAETQYF. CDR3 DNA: TGTGCCAGCAGCTCCCGGACTAGCGGGATTCAAGCAGAGACCCAGTACTTC.

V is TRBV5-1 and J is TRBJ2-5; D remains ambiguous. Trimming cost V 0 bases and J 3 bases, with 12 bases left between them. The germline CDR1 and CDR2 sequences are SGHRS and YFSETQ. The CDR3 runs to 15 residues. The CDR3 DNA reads TGCGCCAGCAGCTTGGGTGGCAGAAACAAAGAGACCCAGTACTTC. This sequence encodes CASSLGGRNKETQYF. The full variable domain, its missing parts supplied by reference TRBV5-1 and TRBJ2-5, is KAGVTQTPRYLIKTRGQQVTLSCSPISGHRSVSWYQQTPGQGLQFLFEYFSETQRNKGNFPGRFSGRQFSNSRSEMNVSTLELGDSALYLCASSLGGRNKETQYFGPGTRLLVL.

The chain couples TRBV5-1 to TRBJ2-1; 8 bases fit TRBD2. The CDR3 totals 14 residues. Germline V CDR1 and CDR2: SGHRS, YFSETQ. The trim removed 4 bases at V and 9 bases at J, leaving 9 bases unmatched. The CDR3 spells CASSLTLGLGEQFF. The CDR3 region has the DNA TGCGCCAGCAGCCTAACCCTGGGACTAGGTGAGCAGTTCTTC.